Reported below is one T cell receptor beta chain. These data come from a study of blood T cell repertoires in COVID-19. Across the whole study: The origin of the acute and convalescent COVID-19 samples was the United States, Italy and Spain. In each case, the material was cDNA or gDNA derived from T cells, B-cell-depleted T cells, or PBMCs.

As processed by the authors: The authors estimated nucleated cell counts from reference gene primer amplification. Repertoires were generated with immunoSEQ multiplex PCR, while TCRdb's copy carries only in-frame clones and drops some. Clone size and the V and J calls come from that table; the DNA yielded D and trimming. The table has over 300,000 clones, around 89% seen once. Trimming cost V 1 base and J 4 bases; bases outside gene matches: 3. Germline V CDR1 and CDR2: SGHTA, FQGNSA. This CDR3 spans 14 amino acids. The sequencing input was peripheral blood. This rearrangement joins TRBV7-2 to TRBJ1-2; 7 bases map to TRBD1. The sequence was obtained from a man aged 18 to 35 who had recovered from COVID-19. CDR3 amino acids: CASSLVGGSYGYTF. The CDR3 bases are TGTGCCAGCAGCTTAGTAGGGGGCAGCTATGGCTACACCTTC.